These T cell receptor beta chains were read from a single sample in a study of control samples from healthy donors and cancer patients. TCRdb's table, derived via immunoSEQ multiplex PCR, lists solely in-frame clones and lacks some. This sample yields tens of thousands of clones, of which around 92% are seen a single time; less than 20% belongs to the top ten. The sample comprised blood. Every receptor here comes from a man aged 25 to 40 in good health. Both conserved end residues are part of each CDR3. Fields, in order: V gene, J gene, clone size, D gene, CDR3 protein, CDR3 DNA. D genes are given only for firm matches. Clone size appears in some rows only: once, few, many, or a class for an expanded clone.

TRBV11-2	TRBJ2-7	NA	NA	CASSLEGSTPYEQYF	TGTGCCAGCAGCTTAGAGGGAAGTACTCCCTACGAGCAGTACTTC
TRBV28	TRBJ2-7	NA	TRBD1	CASRAWGQGSYEQYF	TGTGCCAGCAGGGCCTGGGGACAGGGGTCCTACGAGCAGTACTTC
TRBV14	TRBJ2-7	NA	NA	CASSQEWATYEQYF	TGTGCCAGCAGCCAAGAGTGGGCAACCTACGAGCAGTACTTC
TRBV4-1	TRBJ2-7	NA	TRBD2	CASSRVTSGGAGYEQYF	TGCGCCAGCAGCCGCGTGACTAGCGGGGGGGCGGGATACGAGCAGTACTTC
TRBV7-2	TRBJ1-5	NA	NA	CASSPWQGFGQPQHF	TGTGCCAGCAGCCCTTGGCAGGGGTTCGGGCAGCCCCAGCATTTT
TRBV9	TRBJ2-3	NA	NA	CASSVRQTLRDTQYF	TGTGCCAGCAGCGTAAGGCAAACCCTGCGGGATACGCAGTATTTT
TRBV18	TRBJ1-6	NA	NA	CASSPSGGDSPLHF	TGTGCCAGCTCACCCTCGGGGGGGGATTCACCCCTCCACTTT
TRBV30	TRBJ2-5	NA	TRBD1	CAWGQGGKVETQYF	TGTGCCTGGGGACAGGGCGGTAAGGTAGAGACCCAGTACTTC
TRBV7-7	TRBJ2-5	NA	NA	CASSSTGETQYF	TGTGCCAGCAGCTCGACCGGAGAGACCCAGTACTTC
TRBV6-1	TRBJ1-5	NA	TRBD1	CASSEWTGKSNQPQHF	TGTGCCAGCAGTGAGTGGACAGGGAAGAGCAATCAGCCCCAGCATTTT
TRBV7-7	TRBJ2-1	NA	NA	CASSPGGPGNEQFF	TGTGCCAGCAGCCCCGGGGGCCCCGGGAATGAGCAGTTCTTC
TRBV9	TRBJ2-3	NA	NA	CASTKTGTGATDTQYF	TGTGCCAGCACTAAAACCGGGACTGGGGCCACAGATACGCAGTATTTT
TRBV25-1	TRBJ1-1	NA	NA	CASSGRDFGEAFF	TGTGCCAGCAGTGGCCGGGACTTTGGTGAAGCTTTCTTT
TRBV19	TRBJ2-2	NA	NA	CASSETGELFF	TGTGCCAGTAGCGAAACCGGGGAGCTGTTTTTT
TRBV30	TRBJ2-2	NA	NA	CAWSDGNTGELFF	TGTGCCTGGAGTGACGGGAACACCGGGGAGCTGTTTTTT
TRBV28	TRBJ2-5	NA	NA	CASTLKRRGETQYF	TGTGCCAGCACCCTCAAGAGGAGAGGGGAGACCCAGTACTTC
TRBV6-5	TRBJ1-1	NA	TRBD1	CASSWDRGTTEAFF	TGTGCCAGCAGTTGGGACAGGGGGACGACTGAAGCTTTCTTT
TRBV7-9	TRBJ2-2	few	NA	CASSPMFGDSTGELFF	TGTGCCAGCAGCCCCATGTTTGGTGATAGCACCGGGGAGCTGTTTTTT
TRBV7-3	TRBJ1-6	NA	NA	CASSLEGGGSPLHF	TGTGCCAGCAGCTTAGAAGGCGGGGGTTCACCCCTCCACTTT
TRBV3-1/TRBV3-2	TRBJ1-4	NA	TRBD1	CASRDSTGVTNEKLFF	TGTGCCAGCAGGGACTCTACAGGGGTAACTAATGAAAAACTGTTTTTT
TRBV6-5	TRBJ2-6	once	NA	CASNPGAGANVLTF	TGTGCCAGCAACCCGGGGGCTGGGGCCAACGTCCTGACTTTC
TRBV4-3	TRBJ2-7	NA	NA	CASSQAALAPYEQYF	TGCGCCAGCAGCCAAGCAGCGCTCGCCCCCTACGAGCAGTACTTC
TRBV10-2	TRBJ2-3	few	TRBD2	CASRGPGGREKPDTQYF	TGCGCCAGCAGGGGCCCGGGAGGACGTGAGAAACCCGATACGCAGTATTTT
TRBV3-1/TRBV3-2	TRBJ2-1	NA	NA	CASSQAGRTYNEQFF	TGTGCCAGCAGCCAAGCAGGTAGAACCTACAATGAGCAGTTCTTC
TRBV7-9	TRBJ2-7	NA	TRBD1	CASSLVGTGAGEQYF	TGTGCCAGCAGCTTAGTCGGGACAGGGGCAGGCGAGCAGTACTTC
TRBV5-1	TRBJ2-3	NA	NA	CASNPPLTGPGADTQYF	TGCGCCAGCAACCCACCCCTGACCGGGCCAGGGGCAGATACGCAGTATTTT
TRBV30	TRBJ1-3	NA	TRBD1	CAWRDRTGAGNTIYF	TGTGCCTGGAGGGACAGGACAGGGGCTGGAAACACCATATATTTT
TRBV5-4	TRBJ2-6	NA	TRBD1	CASSLEGQSLLSGANVLTF	TGTGCCAGCAGCTTGGAGGGACAGAGTTTGCTATCTGGGGCCAACGTCCTGACTTTC
TRBV5-4	TRBJ2-6	NA	NA	CASSLKVPSGANVLTF	TGTGCCAGCAGCTTGAAGGTCCCCTCTGGGGCCAACGTCCTGACTTTC
TRBV7-2	TRBJ1-1	NA	NA	CASSWWPNTEAFF	TGTGCCAGCAGCTGGTGGCCGAACACTGAAGCTTTCTTT
TRBV7-2	TRBJ2-3	NA	TRBD2	CASSLGPLAGTSTDTQYF	TGTGCCAGCAGCTTAGGGCCCTTAGCGGGTACCAGCACAGATACGCAGTATTTT
TRBV24-1	TRBJ2-5	NA	NA	CATSQARQTRETQYF	TGTGCCACCAGTCAAGCTAGACAGACCAGAGAGACCCAGTACTTC
TRBV12-3/TRBV12-4	TRBJ2-5	once	NA	CASNFRGQETQYF	TGTGCCAGCAACTTCAGGGGCCAAGAGACCCAGTACTTC
TRBV6-6	TRBJ1-1	NA	NA	CATEDSVNTEAFF	TGTGCCACCGAGGACAGTGTGAACACTGAAGCTTTCTTT
TRBV7-8	TRBJ1-6	NA	NA	CASSLEENSPLHF	TGTGCCAGCAGCTTAGAAGAAAATTCACCCCTCCACTTT
TRBV2	TRBJ2-7	NA	TRBD1	CASSGRQGTYEQYF	TGTGCCAGCAGTGGTCGACAGGGCACCTACGAGCAGTACTTC
TRBV9	TRBJ1-3	NA	NA	CASSGGSGASGNTIYF	TGTGCCAGCAGCGGAGGCTCAGGGGCTTCAGGAAACACCATATATTTT
TRBV5-1	TRBJ2-5	NA	TRBD1	CASRLTGALTQETQYF	TGCGCCAGCCGACTCACAGGGGCACTTACTCAAGAGACCCAGTACTTC
TRBV9	TRBJ1-1	NA	NA	CASSPSGTPNTEAFF	TGTGCCAGCAGCCCGAGTGGGACACCGAACACTGAAGCTTTCTTT
TRBV7-9	TRBJ1-4	NA	NA	CASSPFGVNEKLFF	TGTGCCAGCAGCCCCTTCGGGGTTAATGAAAAACTGTTTTTT
TRBV10-3	TRBJ1-2	few	TRBD1	CAIKPTGDTNYGYTF	TGTGCCATAAAGCCGACAGGGGATACTAACTATGGCTACACCTTC
TRBV2	TRBJ2-4	NA	NA	CASSSPGTPKNIQYF	TGTGCCAGCAGTTCACCCGGGACCCCCAAAAACATTCAGTACTTC
TRBV18	TRBJ2-7	NA	NA	CASSPLYEQYF	TGTGCCAGCTCACCTCTCTACGAGCAGTACTTC
TRBV7-2	TRBJ1-2	NA	NA	CASNPDGSNYGYTF	TGTGCCAGCAACCCGGACGGATCTAACTATGGCTACACCTTC
TRBV19	TRBJ1-5	NA	NA	CASSAAGHNVFQPQHF	TGTGCCAGTAGTGCTGCGGGGCATAATGTCTTCCAGCCCCAGCATTTT
TRBV7-9	TRBJ1-3	NA	NA	CASSQQGGAGNTIYF	TGTGCCAGCAGCCAACAGGGAGGAGCTGGAAACACCATATATTTT
TRBV11-1	TRBJ2-5	NA	NA	CASSRRLVQLQETQYF	TGTGCCAGCAGTCGGAGACTAGTCCAACTACAAGAGACCCAGTACTTC
TRBV7-3	TRBJ1-1	NA	NA	CASSLTGEGTEAFF	TGTGCCAGCAGCTTAACCGGAGAGGGTACTGAAGCTTTCTTT
TRBV2	TRBJ2-7	NA	TRBD1	CASSDRGNTYEQYF	TGTGCCAGCAGTGACAGGGGGAACACCTACGAGCAGTACTTC
TRBV28	TRBJ1-5	NA	TRBD1	CASSSGGSFNQPQHF	TGTGCCAGCAGTTCAGGGGGCTCCTTCAATCAGCCCCAGCATTTT
TRBV3-1/TRBV3-2	TRBJ2-2	NA	NA	CASSPGGPGPPGELFF	TGTGCCAGCAGCCCTGGAGGGCCAGGGCCCCCCGGGGAGCTGTTTTTT
TRBV28	TRBJ2-5	NA	NA	CASSLIQGPQETQYF	TGTGCCAGCAGTTTAATCCAGGGGCCTCAAGAGACCCAGTACTTC
TRBV24-1	TRBJ2-1	NA	TRBD2	CATSDFRAGDNNEQFF	TGTGCCACCAGTGATTTTCGAGCGGGGGATAACAATGAGCAGTTCTTC
TRBV27	TRBJ1-2	NA	NA	CASSRTVNYGYTF	TGTGCCAGCAGCCGGACAGTAAACTATGGCTACACCTTC
TRBV14	TRBJ2-1	NA	NA	CASSQWQGPVDEQFF	TGTGCCAGCAGCCAATGGCAGGGACCCGTCGATGAGCAGTTCTTC
TRBV30	TRBJ1-6	NA	NA	CAWQAAIYNSPLHF	TGTGCCTGGCAGGCGGCGATTTATAATTCACCCCTCCACTTT
TRBV5-4	TRBJ2-1	NA	TRBD2	CASSLRMSGGAYNEQFF	TGTGCCAGCAGCTTGCGGATGAGCGGGGGGGCCTACAATGAGCAGTTCTTC
TRBV6-6	TRBJ1-4	NA	TRBD1	CASSYSTGATNEKLFF	TGTGCCAGCAGTTACTCAACAGGGGCGACTAATGAAAAACTGTTTTTT
TRBV3-1/TRBV3-2	TRBJ1-2	NA	NA	CASSQDIPGLFYGYTF	TGTGCCAGCAGCCAAGATATCCCAGGGTTGTTCTATGGCTACACCTTC